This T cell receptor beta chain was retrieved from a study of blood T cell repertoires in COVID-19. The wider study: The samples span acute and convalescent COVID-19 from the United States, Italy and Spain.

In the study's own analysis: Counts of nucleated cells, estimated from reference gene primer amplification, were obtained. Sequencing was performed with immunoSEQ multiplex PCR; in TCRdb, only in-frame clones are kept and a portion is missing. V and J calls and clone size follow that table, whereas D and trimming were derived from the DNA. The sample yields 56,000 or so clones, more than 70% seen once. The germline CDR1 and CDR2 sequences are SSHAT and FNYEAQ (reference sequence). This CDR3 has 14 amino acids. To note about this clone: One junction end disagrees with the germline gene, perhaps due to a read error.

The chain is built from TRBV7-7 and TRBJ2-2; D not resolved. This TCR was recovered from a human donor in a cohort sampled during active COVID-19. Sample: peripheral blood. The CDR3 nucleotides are TGTGCTAGCAGCTTGTACCTGAGTGCCGGGGAGCTGTTTTTT. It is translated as CASSLYLSAGELFF.